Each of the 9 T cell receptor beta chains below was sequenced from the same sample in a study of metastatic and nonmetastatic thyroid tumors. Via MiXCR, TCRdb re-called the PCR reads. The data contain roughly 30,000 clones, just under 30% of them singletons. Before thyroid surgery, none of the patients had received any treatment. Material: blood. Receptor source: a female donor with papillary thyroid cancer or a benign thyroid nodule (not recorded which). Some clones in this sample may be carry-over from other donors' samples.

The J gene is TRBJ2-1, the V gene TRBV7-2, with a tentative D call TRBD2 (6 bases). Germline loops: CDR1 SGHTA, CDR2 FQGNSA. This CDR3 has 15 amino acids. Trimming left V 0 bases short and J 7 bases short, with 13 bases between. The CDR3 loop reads CASSLAAGRANEQFF. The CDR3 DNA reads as TGTGCCAGCAGCTTAGCGGCGGGACGGGCGAATGAGCAGTTCTTC. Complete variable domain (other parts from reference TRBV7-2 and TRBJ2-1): GAGVSQSPSNKVTEKGKDVELRCDPISGHTALYWYRQSLGQGLEFLIYFQGNSAPDKSGLPSDRFSAERTGGSVSTLTIQRTQQEDSAVYLCASSLAAGRANEQFFGPGTRLTVL.

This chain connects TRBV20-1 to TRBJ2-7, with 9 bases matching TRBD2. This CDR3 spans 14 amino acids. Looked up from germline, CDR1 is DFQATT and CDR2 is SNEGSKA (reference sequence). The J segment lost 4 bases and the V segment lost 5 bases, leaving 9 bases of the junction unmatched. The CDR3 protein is CSALSGGNPYEQYF. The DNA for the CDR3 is TGCAGTGCTCTCAGCGGGGGGAATCCGTACGAGCAGTACTTC.

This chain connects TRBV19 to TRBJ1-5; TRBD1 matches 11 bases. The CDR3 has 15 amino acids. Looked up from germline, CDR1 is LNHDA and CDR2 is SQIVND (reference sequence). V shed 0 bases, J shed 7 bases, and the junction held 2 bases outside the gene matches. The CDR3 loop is CASSIEDRGPQPQHF. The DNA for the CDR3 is TGTGCCAGTAGTATAGAGGACAGGGGGCCCCAGCCCCAGCATTTT.

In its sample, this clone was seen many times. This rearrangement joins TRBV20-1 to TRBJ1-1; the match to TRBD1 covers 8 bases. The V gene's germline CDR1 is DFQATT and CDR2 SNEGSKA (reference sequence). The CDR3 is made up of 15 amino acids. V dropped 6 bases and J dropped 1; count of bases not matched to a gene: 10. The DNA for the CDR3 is TGCAGTGCCCCGGGTCCAACAGGGGGGAACACTGAAGCTTTCTTT. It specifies CSAPGPTGGNTEAFF.

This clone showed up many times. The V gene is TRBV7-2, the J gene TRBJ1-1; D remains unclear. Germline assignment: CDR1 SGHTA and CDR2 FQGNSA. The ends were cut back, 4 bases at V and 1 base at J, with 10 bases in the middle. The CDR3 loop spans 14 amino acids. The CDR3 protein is CASSWQVRNTEAFF. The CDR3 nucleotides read TGTGCCAGCAGCTGGCAGGTCAGGAACACTGAAGCTTTCTTT.

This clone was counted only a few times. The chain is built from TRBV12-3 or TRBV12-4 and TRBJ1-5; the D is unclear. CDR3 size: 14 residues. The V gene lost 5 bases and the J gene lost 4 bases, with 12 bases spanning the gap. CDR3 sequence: CASSPGRINQPQHF. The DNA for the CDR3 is TGTGCCAGCAGTCCAGGACGGATAAATCAGCCCCAGCATTTT.

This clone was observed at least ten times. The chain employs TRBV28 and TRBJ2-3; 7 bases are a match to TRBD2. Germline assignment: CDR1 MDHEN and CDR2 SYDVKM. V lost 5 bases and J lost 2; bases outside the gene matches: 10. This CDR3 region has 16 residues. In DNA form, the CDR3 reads TGTGCCAGCAGTGAGATGAAGCGGGAAAACACAGATACGCAGTATTTT. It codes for CASSEMKRENTDTQYF.

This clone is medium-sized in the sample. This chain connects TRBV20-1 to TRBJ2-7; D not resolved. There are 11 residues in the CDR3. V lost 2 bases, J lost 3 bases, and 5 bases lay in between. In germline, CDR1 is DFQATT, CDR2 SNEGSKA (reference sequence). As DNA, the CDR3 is TGCAGTGCTAGATGGGGCTACGAGCAGTACTTC. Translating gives CSARWGYEQYF.

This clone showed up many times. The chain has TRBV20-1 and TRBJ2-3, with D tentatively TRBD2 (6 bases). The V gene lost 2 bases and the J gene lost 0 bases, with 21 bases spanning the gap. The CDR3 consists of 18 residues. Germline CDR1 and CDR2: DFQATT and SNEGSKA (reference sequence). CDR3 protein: CSARILRQSSASTDTQYF. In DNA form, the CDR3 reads TGCAGTGCTAGAATTCTCCGCCAATCTAGCGCGAGCACAGATACGCAGTATTTT.